Reported below is one T cell receptor beta chain. The authors reverse transcribed all of the isolated RNA, so sequencing captured expressed TCRB transcripts. Data came from immunoSEQ multiplex PCR; TCRdb stores just in-frame clones and leaves some out. Here the sample spans around 12,000 clones, approximately 47% being singletons. The CDR3 consists of 11 residues. V lost 3 bases to trimming and J lost 12 bases, with 12 bases between them. CDR1 is SQVTM, CDR2 ANQGSEA, per germline. These data originate in a study of beta chain features in type 1 diabetes. The TCR was taken from a man younger than 35 in good health. The genes are TRBV29-1 and TRBJ2-1; D ambiguous. The sequenced sample consisted of stem cell memory CD4+ T cells from blood. CDR3 protein: CSVERLPGQFF. In nucleotides, the CDR3 is TGCAGCGTTGAGCGTCTCCCAGGGCAGTTCTTC.